The 32 T cell receptor beta chains presented below share a single source sample, sequenced in a study of T cells in Graves' hyperthyroidism and ophthalmopathy. TCR beta CDR3 regions were amplified from RNA. TCR CDR3 underwent first-round RT-PCR with the HTBI primer set. One entry per CDR3 protein results from TCRdb running MiXCR on the multiplex PCR reads. The sample has under 350,000 distinct CDR3 sequences, roughly 13% seen once. Sample: blood. These receptor sequences come from a woman between 35 and 50 years old with Graves' hyperthyroidism.

This clonotype was picked up many times. This chain joins TRBV2 and TRBJ1-5; no clear D. Germline lookup yields CDR1 SNHLY and CDR2 FYNNEI. Trimming took 4 bases from V and 4 from J, leaving 11 bases between them. The CDR3 contains 14 residues. The CDR3 loop is CASSGMSNNQPQHF. The CDR3 DNA sequence: TGTGCCAGCAGTGGTATGAGTAATAATCAGCCCCAGCATTTT.

This clonotype occurred many times. V usage is TRBV20-1 and J usage is TRBJ1-1; D gene uncertain. Trimming left V 6 bases short and J 0 bases short, with 11 bases between. CDR1 is DFQATT and CDR2 is SNEGSKA in the germline V gene (reference sequence). The CDR3 has 13 amino acids. The CDR3 DNA reads as TGCAGTGCAAACGGACCGATGAACACTGAAGCTTTCTTT. It yields the protein CSANGPMNTEAFF.

This clonotype was recorded at least ten times. This chain uses TRBV12-3 or TRBV12-4 with TRBJ2-1; the D gene is possibly TRBD2 (5 bases). There are 11 residues in the CDR3. Trimming removed 2 bases at V and 9 bases at J, with 5 bases between. CDR3 bases: TGTGCCAGCAGTTTAAGCGGTGAGCAGTTCTTC. It specifies CASSLSGEQFF.

This clonotype was detected many times. The CDR3 coding sequence is TGTGCCACCAGTGATCGTCCCGGGACAGGGGGCGACACTGAAGCTTTCTTT. It encodes CATSDRPGTGGDTEAFF. The J gene is TRBJ1-1, the V gene TRBV24-1, with 12 bases matching TRBD1. The length of the CDR3 is 17 residues. Per germline, CDR1 KGHDR and CDR2 SFDVKD. The V and J ends lost 3 bases and 3 bases, in that order; junction bases with no gene match: 7.

This clonotype came up a few times. A junction boundary mismatches the germline segment, possibly from a read error. The genes are TRBV2 and TRBJ2-5; no reliable D call. The V gene's germline CDR1 is SNHLY and CDR2 FYNNEI. This CDR3 spans 11 amino acids. CDR3 coding DNA: TGTGCCGGCAGTGAACGGGAGACCCAGTACTTC. Encoded protein: CAGSERETQYF.

This clonotype has at least ten counts. This chain connects TRBV6-1 to TRBJ2-7; TRBD1 matches 9 bases. With 6 bases clipped from V and 6 bases from J, the junction kept 9 bases outside the gene matches. The CDR3 length is 14 residues. CDR1 and CDR2 from the germline V gene are MNHNS and SASEGT. In DNA, the CDR3 is TGTGCCAGCAGGATCCGGGACAGGGTAGCCGAGCAGTACTTC. Residues: CASRIRDRVAEQYF.

The table lists this clonotype with a few counts. The gene calls are TRBV9 and TRBJ2-1, with a possible D match to TRBD2 (6 bases). CDR1 is SGDLS, CDR2 YYNGEE, per germline. CDR3 length: 15 amino acids. Trimming pared 0 bases from V and 10 bases from J, leaving 17 bases between. The DNA for the CDR3 is TGTGCCAGCAGCGTAGATGGTACTAGCTATCTGGAGCAGTTCTTC. It encodes CASSVDGTSYLEQFF. Filled out from reference TRBV9 and TRBJ2-1, the complete variable domain reads DSGVTQTPKHLITATGQRVTLRCSPRSGDLSVYWYQQSLDQGLQFLIQYYNGEERAKGNILERFSAQQFPDLHSELNLSSLELGDSALYFCASSVDGTSYLEQFFGPGTRLTVL.

A note on this clonotype: This clone may be a read error of a much larger clone one base away. The chain uses TRBV29-1 and TRBJ2-1, with 10 positions matching TRBD1. CDR3 size: 14 residues. The V gene's germline CDR1 is SQVTM and CDR2 ANQGSEA. CDR3 amino acids: CNVVGGTGADEQFF. CDR3 nucleotides: TGCAACGTTGTTGGGGGGACAGGGGCGGATGAGCAGTTCTTC.

This chain links TRBV29-1 with TRBJ1-1, with unresolved D. The CDR3 length is 13 residues. Germline values: CDR1 SQVTM, CDR2 ANQGSEA. V was pared by 1 base and J by 5 bases, with 11 bases between. CDR3 coding DNA: TGCAGCGTTGAAGTGAAGGCGCGGACTGAAGCTTTCTTT. Protein sequence: CSVEVKARTEAFF.

Many counts were recorded for this clonotype. The chain links TRBV7-2 to TRBJ2-5; 8 bases are a match to TRBD2. The V and J ends lost 1 base and 3 bases, in that order; junction bases with no gene match: 13. The CDR3 consists of 18 residues. CDR1 and CDR2 (germline): SGHTA, FQGNSA. The CDR3 region has the DNA TGTGCCAGCAGCTTAGAAGGTGGCATACTAGCGGCAAAAGAGACCCAGTACTTC. Protein sequence: CASSLEGGILAAKETQYF.

This clonotype was counted ten times or more. V gene TRBV11-3 combines with J gene TRBJ2-1; D is ambiguous. CDR3 size: 13 residues. V was cut by 3 bases and J by 5 bases, with 8 bases left in between. Germline V gene data show CDR1 as SGHNT and CDR2 as YENEEA. CDR3 region: CASSFGRNNEQFF. In DNA form, the CDR3 reads TGTGCCAGCAGCTTCGGACGTAACAATGAGCAGTTCTTC.

The chain combines TRBV30 with TRBJ2-3; TRBD2 might be the D (6 bases). Trimming removed 5 bases at V and 4 bases at J, with 13 bases between. Looked up from germline, CDR1 is GTSNPN and CDR2 is SVGIG (reference sequence). The CDR3 runs 13 residues. The DNA of the CDR3 is TGTGCCTGGGCGGGACTTCGGGCAGATACGCAGTATTTT. Translation: CAWAGLRADTQYF.

The table lists this clonotype with a few counts. The chain employs TRBV2 and TRBJ1-4, with 8 nucleotides matching TRBD1. The V gene end was trimmed by 6 bases and the J gene end by 7 bases; junction bases not matched to a gene: 10. Per germline, CDR1 SNHLY and CDR2 FYNNEI. CDR3 length equals 15 residues. Here the CDR3 DNA reads TGTGCCAGCAGGGGCCAGGGGGCAGTGGGTGAAAAACTGTTTTTT. The encoded protein is CASRGQGAVGEKLFF.

Ten or more counts support this clonotype. The rearrangement links TRBV3-1 to TRBJ1-3, with D hard to call. The ends were cut back, 2 bases at V and 4 bases at J, with 9 bases in the middle. The CDR3 extends over 14 amino acids. Germline V gene sequence: CDR1 LGHDT, CDR2 YNNKEL (reference sequence). CDR3 sequence (DNA): TGTGCCAGCAGCCAACGTGCGGCGGGAAACACCATATATTTT. As protein: CASSQRAAGNTIYF.

The V gene is TRBV20-1, the J gene TRBJ2-3; TRBD1 matches at 9 bases. Trimming at V came to 6 bases and at J to 6 bases, leaving 7 bases not matched to a gene. This CDR3 has 13 residues. The V gene's germline CDR1 is DFQATT and CDR2 SNEGSKA (reference sequence). This CDR3 is CSATRTGVDTQYF. The DNA for the CDR3 is TGCAGTGCAACCCGGACAGGGGTTGATACGCAGTATTTT.

The V and J genes are TRBV28 and TRBJ2-7; D remains unclear. Germline V gives CDR1 MDHEN, CDR2 SYDVKM. This CDR3 has 15 residues. V lost 7 bases and J lost 1, with 17 bases in between. For the CDR3, the DNA is TGTGCCAGCAAGGTCAATTTCATCCCGTCCTACGAGCAGTACTTC. It encodes CASKVNFIPSYEQYF.

There are many counts of this clonotype. CDR3 nucleotides: TGTGCCAGCAGCCTTGGGACAAGCCAAGAGACCCAGTACTTC. Its translation: CASSLGTSQETQYF. The V and J genes are TRBV3-1 and TRBJ2-5; tentative D call: TRBD1 (6 bases). Germline values: CDR1 LGHDT, CDR2 YNNKEL (reference sequence). V dropped 4 bases and J dropped 1 base, with 10 bases sitting between them. The CDR3 contains 14 residues.

This clonotype was recorded at least ten times. This sequence joins TRBV12-3 or TRBV12-4 and TRBJ2-3, with D hard to call. The CDR3 is made up of 12 amino acids. The V gene lost 4 bases and the J gene lost 4 bases, with 6 bases spanning the gap. CDR3 in amino acids: CASSSVADTQYF. DNA of the CDR3: TGTGCCAGCAGTTCGGTAGCAGATACGCAGTATTTT.

This chain connects TRBV20-1 to TRBJ2-1; D uncertain. V gave up 6 bases and J gave up 1 base, with 16 bases separating them. This CDR3 contains 15 residues. Germline CDR1 reads DFQATT; CDR2 reads SNEGSKA (reference sequence). In DNA form, the CDR3 reads TGCAGTGCAAAACACAAGGACGCGTCCTACAATGAGCAGTTCTTC. Residues: CSAKHKDASYNEQFF.

The gene calls are TRBV4-1 and TRBJ2-7, with 8 bases lining up with TRBD1. Trimming cost V 2 bases and J 5 bases; bases outside gene matches: 11. The CDR3 consists of 16 residues. Looked up from germline, CDR1 is MGHRA and CDR2 is YSYEKL. The CDR3 DNA sequence: TGCGCCAGCAGCCAACATACCGGGACAGGACGGAACGAGCAGTACTTC. It specifies CASSQHTGTGRNEQYF.

This clonotype was recorded at least ten times. The rearrangement joins TRBV20-1 to TRBJ1-3, with 7 bases that match TRBD1. Germline CDR1 DFQATT, CDR2 SNEGSKA (reference sequence). Trimming removed 6 bases from V and 2 bases from J; junction bases left unmatched: 7. This CDR3 region has 14 residues. The CDR3 region is CSARQGLAGNTIYF. In DNA form, the CDR3 reads TGCAGTGCCAGACAGGGTCTTGCTGGAAACACCATATATTTT.

Many counts were recorded for this clonotype. The rearrangement joins TRBV19 to TRBJ2-1; 10 positions agree with TRBD2. Germline CDR1 LNHDA, CDR2 SQIVND (reference sequence). Trimming cost V 5 bases and J 6 bases; bases outside gene matches: 4. This CDR3 contains 14 residues. The CDR3 DNA reads TGTGCCAGTAGTCAGGGACTAGCGATCAATGAGCAGTTCTTC. It encodes CASSQGLAINEQFF.

This clonotype appeared many times. The genes are TRBV5-5 and TRBJ1-2, with D maybe TRBD1 (5 bases). The CDR3 is made up of 14 amino acids. Germline CDR1 reads SGHKS; CDR2 reads YYEKEE (reference sequence). Between the trimmed V and J ends, which lost 0 bases and 5 bases, there was a span of 11 bases. The CDR3 DNA reads as TGTGCCAGCAGCTTGGACGGGGCTCGGTATGGCTACACCTTC. This sequence encodes CASSLDGARYGYTF. The entire variable domain, with the rest obtained from reference TRBV5-5 and TRBJ1-2, is as follows: DAGVTQSPTHLIKTRGQQVTLRCSPISGHKSVSWYQQVLGQGPQFIFQYYEKEERGRGNFPDRFSARQFPNYSSELNVNALLLGDSALYLCASSLDGARYGYTFGSGTRLTVV.

At least ten counts were recorded for this clonotype. The CDR3 region has the DNA TGTGCCATTTCCGGGACAGGGGGCAGTTACACCTTC. Its protein product is CAISGTGGSYTF. The chain joins TRBV28 to TRBJ1-2; 12 nucleotides line up with TRBD1. CDR1 and CDR2 from the germline V gene are MDHEN and SYDVKM. There are 12 residues in the CDR3. The trim removed 10 bases at V and 11 bases at J, leaving 8 bases unmatched.

This clonotype was seen more than once but under ten times. Since a much larger clone is just one base distant, this may be a read error. The chain joins TRBV7-8 to TRBJ2-7; either TRBD1 or TRBD2 may supply D (5 bases each). CDR1 is SGHVS and CDR2 is FQNEAQ in the germline V gene. V lost 4 bases and J 0 bases, leaving 22 bases between the germline ends. The CDR3 is 18 amino acids. The chain's CDR3 is CASSYPRGVRRLSYEQYF. DNA of the CDR3: TGTGCCAGCAGCTACCCCCGGGGCGTCAGGCGTCTCTCCTACGAGCAGTACTTC. The full variable domain, rest sourced from reference TRBV7-8 and TRBJ2-7, is GAGVSQSPRYKVAKRGQDVALRCDPISGHVSLFWYQQALGQGPEFLTYFQNEAQLDKSGLPSDRFFAERPEGSVSTLKIQRTQQEDSAVYLCASSYPRGVRRLSYEQYFGPGTRLTVT.

The gene calls are TRBV3-1 and TRBJ2-5; tentatively, D is TRBD1 (6 bases). Trimming took off 3 bases at V and 5 bases at J, with 13 bases between the two ends. The CDR3 sequence is 14 residues long. Germline CDR1 reads LGHDT; CDR2 reads YNNKEL (reference sequence). The CDR3 coding sequence is TGTGCCAGCAGCCAGGGGATAACAGGGGAGACCCAGTACTTC. Its translation is CASSQGITGETQYF.

This clonotype was seen only a few times. The rearrangement links TRBV7-9 to TRBJ2-2; 7 bases line up with TRBD2. This CDR3 region has 16 residues. Germline assignment: CDR1 SEHNR and CDR2 FQNEAQ (reference sequence). V gave up 1 base and J gave up 5 bases; unmatched junction bases: 7. The CDR3 nucleotides read TGTGCCAGCAGCTTAGGGGCTAGCGGAAAAACCGGGGAGCTGTTTTTT. Its protein is CASSLGASGKTGELFF.

This clonotype was observed at least ten times. The chain recombines TRBV11-1 with TRBJ1-2, with D possibly TRBD1 on 6 matching bases. This CDR3 spans 14 amino acids. The V end was cut by 4 bases, the J end by 5 bases, with 14 bases between. Germline V CDR1 and CDR2: SGHAT, FQDESV (reference sequence). The CDR3 sequence: CASSSYAGAYGYTF. The CDR3, as DNA: TGTGCCAGCAGCTCTTACGCGGGGGCGTATGGCTACACCTTC.

The genes are TRBV30 and TRBJ2-6; D call uncertain. The V gene lost 0 bases and the J gene lost 2 bases, with 8 bases spanning the gap. The CDR3 sequence is 15 residues long. CDR1 is GTSNPN, CDR2 SVGIG, per germline (reference sequence). CDR3 residues: CAWSVGVAGANVLTF. The CDR3 nucleotides read TGTGCCTGGAGTGTAGGAGTAGCTGGGGCCAACGTCCTGACTTTC.

The chain recombines TRBV27 with TRBJ2-2; a weak D match, TRBD2 (6 bases). V gave up 4 bases and J gave up 6 bases, with 21 bases separating them. Germline V gene data show CDR1 as MNHEY and CDR2 as SMNVEV (reference sequence). The CDR3 contains 17 residues. The CDR3 protein is CASSSTRRGLGSGELFF. The CDR3 DNA reads as TGTGCCAGCAGTTCAACCCGGAGGGGCTTAGGATCCGGGGAGCTGTTTTTT.

This clonotype showed up many times. The chain combines TRBV27 with TRBJ1-5; D is ambiguous. The V gene lost 5 bases and the J gene lost 2 bases, with 10 bases spanning the gap. Germline V gene lookup returns CDR1 MNHEY and CDR2 SMNVEV (reference sequence). The CDR3 consists of 14 residues. The CDR3 here is CASSPAAGNQPQHF. The CDR3 DNA follows: TGTGCCAGCAGTCCCGCCGCGGGCAATCAGCCCCAGCATTTT.

Of note for this clonotype: A much larger clone differs by one base, so this may be a read error. V and J are TRBV28 and TRBJ1-4, with D unresolved. This CDR3 contains 15 residues. Per germline, CDR1 MDHEN and CDR2 SYDVKM. In nucleotides, the CDR3 is TGTGCCAGCACCCCATGGGAAGCTACTAATGAAAAACTGTCTTTT. It encodes CASTPWEATNEKLSF. The full variable domain, rest sourced from reference TRBV28 and TRBJ1-4, is DVKVTQSSRYLVKRTGEKVFLECVQDMDHENMFWYRQDPGLGLRLIYFSYDVKMKEKGDIPEGYSVSREKKERFSLILESASTNQTSMYLCASTPWEATNEKLSFGSGTQLSVL.